Listed below are T cell receptor beta chains from one sample, sequenced in a study of T cells in localized non-small cell lung cancer. TCRdb keeps only in-frame clones here, not all; method: immunoSEQ multiplex PCR. Altogether about 31,000 clones are present, roughly nine tenths being singletons, with the ten largest covering approximately 10%. The sequencing used peripheral blood, collected before any cancer treatment. The receptors stem from a woman between 35 and 75 years old with stage I lung adenocarcinoma. CDR3s include the opening cysteine and the closing phenylalanine or tryptophan. D genes are given only for firm matches. Clone size is shown for a subset of rows, as once, few, many or a class of expanded clone.

j_call | clone_size | d_call | v_call | cdr3_nt | cdr3_aa
TRBJ2-1 | NA | TRBD2 | TRBV4-3 | TGCGCCAGCAGCCAAGGAGTTAGCGGGGGGGCCTATTCTAATGAGCAGTTCTTC | CASSQGVSGGAYSNEQFF
TRBJ2-3 | NA | TRBD1 | TRBV7-7 | TGTGCCAGCAGCTTGGGGCAGGGGGCTAGAGATACGCAGTATTTT | CASSLGQGARDTQYF
TRBJ2-1 | NA | NA | TRBV6-5 | TGTGCCAGCAGCCCCGGGGGTGAGCAGTTCTTC | CASSPGGEQFF
TRBJ2-2 | NA | NA | TRBV5-8 | TGTGCCAGCAGCTTCCCGGACAGATACACCGGGGAGCTGTTTTTT | CASSFPDRYTGELFF
TRBJ2-7 | NA | NA | TRBV30 | TGTGCCTGGAGGGGGACGGGTAAAGACTCCTACGAGCAGTACTTC | CAWRGTGKDSYEQYF
TRBJ2-1 | NA | NA | TRBV7-2 | TGTGCCAGCAGCATTGGCCTAAATATCTACAATGAGCAGTTCTTC | CASSIGLNIYNEQFF
TRBJ2-5 | NA | TRBD1 | TRBV5-6 | TGTGCCAGCAGCTTGGCCTCACAGGGGGCTGGGGAGACCCAGTACTTC | CASSLASQGAGETQYF
TRBJ1-1 | NA | TRBD1 | TRBV7-2 | TGTGCCAGCAGAAGGGACAGGACGGTGAACACTGAAGCTTTCTTT | CASRRDRTVNTEAFF
TRBJ2-7 | once | NA | TRBV7-8 | TGTGCCAGCAGCTTAGGCAGGGACTACGAGCAGTACTTC | CASSLGRDYEQYF
TRBJ2-5 | NA | TRBD2 | TRBV6-6 | TGTGCCAGCAGTTCATCCTCCGGGAGGGAGACCCAGTACTTC | CASSSSSGRETQYF
TRBJ2-7 | NA | TRBD2 | TRBV6-5 | TGTGCCAGCAGTCTCGGGAGGGCCGGCTACGAGCAGTACTTC | CASSLGRAGYEQYF
TRBJ1-4 | NA | TRBD1 | TRBV28 | TGTGCCAGCAACCGGGTGGGACAGAATGAAAAACTGTTTTTT | CASNRVGQNEKLFF
TRBJ1-1 | NA | NA | TRBV5-6 | TGTGCCAGCAGCTTGGCCGGCAGGGTCGGGGGAGCTTTCTTT | CASSLAGRVGGAFF
TRBJ2-1 | NA | TRBD2 | TRBV7-6 | TGTGCCAGCAGCCTGGGACTAAATGAGCAGTTCTTC | CASSLGLNEQFF
TRBJ2-2 | NA | NA | TRBV4-1 | TGCGCCAGCAGCCGACCCGAGGGCAGGAACACCGGGGAGCTGTTTTTT | CASSRPEGRNTGELFF
TRBJ1-1 | NA | NA | TRBV28 | TGTGCCAGCAGTAGTGGGGGTAGGAACACTGAAGCTTTCTTT | CASSSGGRNTEAFF
TRBJ1-5 | NA | NA | TRBV21-1 | TGTGCCAGCAGCAAAGATGGGACCCCAAATCAGCCCCAGCATTTT | CASSKDGTPNQPQHF
TRBJ2-1 | once | NA | TRBV10-3 | TGTGCCATCAGTGAGAGGAATGAGCAGTTCTTC | CAISERNEQFF
TRBJ2-1 | NA | NA | TRBV7-9 | TGTGCCAGCGCAAGGACCCCCTACAATGAGCAGTTCTTC | CASARTPYNEQFF
TRBJ2-7 | NA | TRBD1 | TRBV2 | TGTGCCAGCAGGGGGACAGGGGATTACGAGCAGTACTTC | CASRGTGDYEQYF
TRBJ1-6 | NA | NA | TRBV28 | TGTGCCAGCAGTCTCAGCTCCTATAATTCACCCCTCCACTTT | CASSLSSYNSPLHF
TRBJ2-1 | NA | NA | TRBV9 | TGTGCCAGCAGCGTAGGAGTCAGGGGTTACAATGAGCAGTTCTTC | CASSVGVRGYNEQFF
TRBJ2-7 | NA | NA | TRBV21-1 | TGTGCCAGCAGCCCTTTACCCCGCCCTAAGCAGAACTTC | CASSPLPRPKQNF
TRBJ1-3 | NA | TRBD1 | TRBV5-1 | TGCGCCAGCAGCCGGGGACAGGGAAACACCATATATTTT | CASSRGQGNTIYF
TRBJ1-5 | NA | TRBD1 | TRBV18 | TGTGCCAGCTCAGAGACAGGGTCGAATCAGCCCCAGCATTTT | CASSETGSNQPQHF
TRBJ1-2 | once | TRBD1 | TRBV4-2 | TGTGCCAGCAGCCCACCAGGACAGGGGGGCTATGGCTACACCTTC | CASSPPGQGGYGYTF
TRBJ2-3 | NA | NA | TRBV7-3 | TGTGCCAGCAGCCGACTGGGTTTAGATACGCAGTATTTT | CASSRLGLDTQYF
TRBJ2-7 | NA | TRBD1 | TRBV7-8 | TGTGCCAGCAGGAAAGAGGGACAGGGGAACTACGAGCAGTACTTC | CASRKEGQGNYEQYF
TRBJ1-2 | NA | TRBD1 | TRBV19 | TGTGCCAGTAGTAAGGGACAGAACTATGATGGCTACACCTTC | CASSKGQNYDGYTF
TRBJ2-2 | NA | NA | TRBV7-8 | TGTGCCAGCAGCTCAGGGCAAGGCACCGGGGAGCTGTTTTTT | CASSSGQGTGELFF
TRBJ2-1 | NA | TRBD1 | TRBV5-1 | TGCGCCAGCAGCTCTCGACCGGGACAGGAAAATGAGCAGTTCTTC | CASSSRPGQENEQFF
TRBJ2-1 | NA | TRBD2 | TRBV5-1 | TGCGCCAGCAGCGGGACTAGCGGTTCCTACAATGAGCAGTTCTTC | CASSGTSGSYNEQFF
TRBJ2-4 | NA | NA | TRBV28 | TGTGCCAGCAGTTTATCAGGGGGGAACATTCAGTACTTC | CASSLSGGNIQYF
TRBJ1-1 | NA | NA | TRBV19 | TGTGCCAGTAGTATAGATCGAGACAGTGAAGCTTTCTTT | CASSIDRDSEAFF
TRBJ1-5 | once | NA | TRBV6-1 | TGTGCCAGCGCAGATAATCAGCCCCAGCATTTT | CASADNQPQHF
TRBJ2-1 | NA | TRBD2 | TRBV18 | TGTGCCAGCTCACCCCTAGCGGGGTCATCCAATGAGCAGTTCTTC | CASSPLAGSSNEQFF
TRBJ2-2 | NA | TRBD1 | TRBV19 | TGTGCCAGTAGTCGACAGGGTGGCAACACCGGGGAGCTGTTTTTT | CASSRQGGNTGELFF
TRBJ1-1 | NA | NA | TRBV5-4 | TGTGCCAGCAGCTTGGACGTCGGGGGGGTTGAATGGAACACTGAAGCTTTCTTT | CASSLDVGGVEWNTEAFF
TRBJ2-1 | once | TRBD1 | TRBV7-9 | TGTGCCAGCAGCCTGCGGACAGGGTACTACAATGAGCAGTTCTTC | CASSLRTGYYNEQFF
TRBJ2-1 | NA | TRBD1 | TRBV9 | TGTGCCAGCAGCGTACACCGGGACAGAGGCTCCTACAATGAGCAGTTCTTC | CASSVHRDRGSYNEQFF
TRBJ1-2 | NA | NA | TRBV6-5 | TGTGCCAGCAGTTCATCTAGACAGACCAAAAACTATGGCTACACCTTC | CASSSSRQTKNYGYTF
TRBJ2-3 | NA | TRBD1 | TRBV2 | TGTGCCAGCAGTGCTGACAGGGAAGATACGCAGTATTTT | CASSADREDTQYF
TRBJ2-5 | NA | NA | TRBV19 | TGTGCCAGTAGTATTAAGAGGGCAGGGAGACGGGAGACCCAGTACTTC | CASSIKRAGRRETQYF
TRBJ2-7 | NA | NA | TRBV27 | TGTGCCAGCAAAGGGACGGTCTCCTACGAGCAGTACTTC | CASKGTVSYEQYF
TRBJ2-5 | NA | TRBD2 | TRBV7-2 | TGTGCCAGCAGCGCCCGGACTAGCTCCCGCGAGACCCAGTACTTC | CASSARTSSRETQYF
TRBJ2-1 | NA | TRBD2 | TRBV11-3 | TGTGCCAGCACCCAGGTTTACTGGACTAGCGGGAGTAATGAGCAGTTCTTC | CASTQVYWTSGSNEQFF
TRBJ1-2 | NA | TRBD1 | TRBV5-1 | TGCGCCAGCAGACGCGGGACAGGGTCTAACTATGGCTACACCTTC | CASRRGTGSNYGYTF
TRBJ1-2 | NA | TRBD1 | TRBV5-1 | TGCGCCAGCAGCCCGGGACAGGGGCCACCTAACTATGGCTACACCTTC | CASSPGQGPPNYGYTF
TRBJ2-7 | NA | NA | TRBV11-2 | TGTGCCAGCAGCCTAGGGTCCTACGAGCAGTACTTC | CASSLGSYEQYF
TRBJ2-5 | NA | NA | TRBV2 | TGTGCCAGCAGTTCCCGACGGGAGCTAGAGACCCAGTACTTC | CASSSRRELETQYF
TRBJ2-1 | NA | TRBD1 | TRBV2 | TGTGCCAGCAGTCCACAGGGAAGGACAGGAGGAGTTTTATACAATGAGCAGTTCTTC | CASSPQGRTGGVLYNEQFF